Below are 22 T cell receptor beta chains sequenced from a single sample in a study of glioma-infiltrating T cells after dendritic cell vaccination. The table came from immunoSEQ multiplex PCR; TCRdb's copy has only in-frame clones and leaves some out. The sample lists 100,000 or so clones; 85% to 90% were seen once. As for time point: after dendritic cell vaccination, including at tumor progression/relapse. Sample: blood, taken after dendritic cell vaccination. Every receptor here comes from a human donor with glioblastoma.

The chain uses TRBV7-9 and TRBJ2-3; TRBD2 matches at 12 bases. The CDR3 runs to 16 residues. V lost 2 bases to trimming and J lost 5 bases; unmatched junction nucleotides: 5. The germline gives CDR1 SEHNR, CDR2 FQNEAQ (reference sequence). CDR3: CASSLLAGGPGDTQYF. The CDR3 DNA sequence: TGTGCCAGCAGCTTACTAGCGGGGGGGCCGGGAGATACGCAGTATTTT.

A word on this clone: At one end, the junction sequence differs from germline, possibly due to a read error. This specimen includes other DNA sequences encoding the same CDR3. The chain uses TRBV6-5 and TRBJ1-6, with 10 positions matching TRBD1. Germline V gene sequence: CDR1 MNHEY, CDR2 SVGAGI. The length of the CDR3 is 15 residues. CDR3 sequence reads: CASSSRQGANSPLHF. CDR3 sequence (DNA): TGTGCCAGCAGTTCCCGACAGGGGGCTAATTCCCCCCTCCACTTT.

The chain joins TRBV12-5 to TRBJ1-6; 7 bases agree with TRBD1. V trimming: 5 bases; J trimming: 7 bases; junction bases outside the gene matches: 8. CDR1 and CDR2 from the germline V gene are LGHNT and FRNRAP. The CDR3 is made up of 15 amino acids. CDR3 amino acids: CASGPDRVKNSPLHF. For the CDR3, the DNA is TGTGCTAGTGGTCCTGACAGGGTCAAAAATTCACCCCTCCACTTT.

The V gene is TRBV11-1, the J gene TRBJ1-1, with 7 bases aligning to TRBD1. CDR3 size: 15 residues. Germline loops: CDR1 SGHAT, CDR2 FQDESV (reference sequence). The trim removed 1 base at V and 1 base at J, leaving 3 bases unmatched. The CDR3 region has the DNA TGTGCCAGCAGCTTAGGAGGGACAGCGAACACTGAAGCTTTCTTT. It encodes CASSLGGTANTEAFF. Using reference TRBV11-1 and TRBJ1-1 for the parts outside the CDR3, the full variable domain is EAEVAQSPRYKITEKSQAVAFWCDPISGHATLYWYRQILGQGPELLVQFQDESVVDDSQLPKDRFSAERLKGVDSTLKIQPAELGDSAMYLCASSLGGTANTEAFFGQGTRLTVV.

The CDR3 reads CASSAGGETQYF. CDR3 nucleotide sequence: TGTGCCAGCAGCGCGGGGGGGGAGACCCAGTACTTC. The chain uses TRBV9 and TRBJ2-5; 8 bases match TRBD2. J was trimmed by 5 bases and V by 3 bases; bases with no gene match: 0. The CDR3 sequence is 12 residues long. Per the germline V gene, CDR1 is SGDLS and CDR2 is YYNGEE.

This clone was counted only a few times. This chain links TRBV6-5 with TRBJ2-7; 14 bases are shared with TRBD2. CDR1 is MNHEY and CDR2 is SVGAGI in the germline V gene. The CDR3 runs to 15 residues. V dropped 4 bases and J dropped 12; count of bases not matched to a gene: 11. CDR3 sequence: CASSLYPGLAGEVYF. In DNA, the CDR3 is TGTGCCAGCAGTTTATACCCGGGACTAGCGGGAGAGGTGTACTTC.

CDR3 residues: CASRSTGDSNQPQHF. The DNA for the CDR3 is TGTGCCAGCAGATCGACAGGGGATAGCAATCAGCCCCAGCATTTT. The chain uses TRBV27 and TRBJ1-5; 8 bases agree with TRBD1. Germline-derived CDR1 and CDR2 are MNHEY and SMNVEV (reference sequence). J was trimmed by 0 bases and V by 6 bases; bases with no gene match: 4. This CDR3 has 15 amino acids.

The chain recombines TRBV5-4 with TRBJ2-3; TRBD2 aligns across 7 bases. This CDR3 region has 16 residues. The junction had 17 bases not matched to a gene; V was cut back by 1 base and J by 12 bases. CDR1 is SGHNT and CDR2 is YYREEE in the germline V gene (reference sequence). The DNA of the CDR3 is TGTGCCAGCAGCTTGAAGAGGGCAAGCGGGGCGACTATCCAGTATTTT. It specifies CASSLKRASGATIQYF.

The chain combines TRBV6-1 with TRBJ2-3; 7 bases line up with TRBD1. Germline values: CDR1 MNHNS, CDR2 SASEGT. J lost 1 base, V lost 6 bases, and 4 bases had no gene match. The CDR3 extends over 14 amino acids. CDR3 sequence: CASRMTGRTDTQYF. CDR3 DNA: TGTGCCAGCAGAATGACAGGGCGCACAGATACGCAGTATTTT.

V and J are TRBV2 and TRBJ2-7; 8 bases line up with TRBD2. The germline gives CDR1 SNHLY, CDR2 FYNNEI. CDR3 size: 14 residues. V shed 4 bases and J 5 bases; nucleotides not matched to a gene: 7. The CDR3 is CASSALAARDEQYF. In nucleotides, the CDR3 is TGTGCCAGCAGTGCACTAGCGGCACGCGACGAGCAGTACTTC. Supplemented by reference TRBV2 and TRBJ2-7, the full variable domain reads EPEVTQTPSHQVTQMGQEVILRCVPISNHLYFYWYRQILGQKVEFLVSFYNNEISEKSEIFDDQFSVERPDGSNFTLKIRSTKLEDSAMYFCASSALAARDEQYFGPGTRLTVT.

This clone was seen once. The chain recombines TRBV6-1 with TRBJ1-4; D unresolved. The ends were cut back, 2 bases at V and 6 bases at J, with 19 bases in the middle. CDR1 is MNHNS and CDR2 is SASEGT in the germline V gene. The CDR3 is 17 residues long. Here the CDR3 reads CASSEPGMPGSDEKLFF. For the CDR3, the DNA is TGTGCCAGCAGTGAACCAGGTATGCCGGGATCAGATGAAAAACTGTTTTTT.

The rearrangement joins TRBV19 to TRBJ1-1; TRBD1 aligns across 7 bases. This CDR3 has 15 amino acids. The ends lost 8 bases at V and 0 bases at J; junction bases unmatched: 9. The germline CDR1 and CDR2 sequences are LNHDA and SQIVND (reference sequence). DNA of the CDR3: TGTGCCAGTCGCGAACAGGGGACCTTGAACACTGAAGCTTTCTTT. Protein sequence: CASREQGTLNTEAFF. Full variable domain (remainder filled in from reference TRBV19 and TRBJ1-1): DGGITQSPKYLFRKEGQNVTLSCEQNLNHDAMYWYRQDPGQGLRLIYYSQIVNDFQKGDIAEGYSVSREKKESFPLTVTSAQKNPTAFYLCASREQGTLNTEAFFGQGTRLTVV.

The genes are TRBV18 and TRBJ2-7; TRBD2 aligns across 10 bases. CDR1 and CDR2 from the germline V gene are KGHSH and LQKENI. The CDR3 covers 16 residues. Trimming took 4 bases from V and 6 from J; bases not matched to a gene: 12. The CDR3 reads CASSLGLAASGGEQYF. The DNA of the CDR3 is TGTGCCAGCTCACTAGGACTAGCGGCCTCCGGGGGCGAGCAGTACTTC.

The chain uses TRBV18 and TRBJ1-1; no clear D. Germline loops: CDR1 KGHSH, CDR2 LQKENI. The CDR3 length is 14 residues. Trimming left V 1 base short and J 1 base short, with 7 bases between. CDR3 sequence reads: CASSPQSGNTEAFF. Here the CDR3 DNA reads TGTGCCAGCTCACCACAATCGGGGAACACTGAAGCTTTCTTT.

For this clone: A junction end diverges from the germline sequence, so it may reflect a read error. Additional DNA sequences in this sample encode the identical CDR3. This sequence joins TRBV7-9 and TRBJ1-6; 8 nucleotides line up with TRBD1. CDR1 SEHNR and CDR2 FQNEAQ come from the germline V gene (reference sequence). This CDR3 is built from 15 residues. The CDR3, as DNA: TGTGCCAGCAGCGCCCTGGACAGGGATAATTCCCCCCTCCACTTT. This translates into CASSALDRDNSPLHF. The whole variable domain, remainder taken from reference TRBV7-9 and TRBJ1-6, is DTGVSQNPRHKITKRGQNVTFRCDPISEHNRLYWYRQTLGQGPEFLTYFQNEAQLEKSRLLSDRFSAERPKGSFSTLEIQRTEQGDSAMYLCASSALDRDNSPLHFGNGTRLTVT.

The rearrangement uses TRBV9 and TRBJ1-2; D not resolved. The CDR3 runs 14 residues. The V end was cut by 0 bases, the J end by 6 bases, with 12 bases between. In germline, CDR1 is SGDLS, CDR2 YYNGEE. The CDR3 DNA sequence: TGTGCCAGCAGCGTAGTCCTGGGAGGAGATGGCTACACCTTC. Translating gives CASSVVLGGDGYTF.

A single count supports this clone. The chain carries TRBV19 and TRBJ1-1; weak D call: TRBD1 (5 bases). The CDR3 extends over 12 amino acids. Germline V gives CDR1 LNHDA, CDR2 SQIVND (reference sequence). Trimming cost V 1 base and J 11 bases, with 11 bases left between them. The CDR3 here is CASSIVGTTAFF. The DNA for the CDR3 is TGTGCCAGTAGTATAGTTGGGACTACGGCTTTCTTT.

The J gene is TRBJ1-2, the V gene TRBV9; D gene unclear. CDR3 length: 15 amino acids. Trimming took 0 bases from V and 4 from J, leaving 13 bases between them. The germline V gene has CDR1 SGDLS and CDR2 YYNGEE. CDR3 coding DNA: TGTGCCAGCAGCGTAGCGGGAGCCTCGGGCTATGGCTACACCTTC. It translates to CASSVAGASGYGYTF.

The J gene is TRBJ2-7, the V gene TRBV9, with 11 bases fitting TRBD2. The V gene end was trimmed by 0 bases and the J gene end by 4 bases; junction bases not matched to a gene: 6. The CDR3 loop spans 16 amino acids. Germline V gene lookup returns CDR1 SGDLS and CDR2 YYNGEE. Written as DNA, the CDR3 is TGTGCCAGCAGCGTAGATGCTAGCGGGGGGATATACGAGCAGTACTTC. Translating gives CASSVDASGGIYEQYF. Complete variable domain (other parts from reference TRBV9 and TRBJ2-7): DSGVTQTPKHLITATGQRVTLRCSPRSGDLSVYWYQQSLDQGLQFLIQYYNGEERAKGNILERFSAQQFPDLHSELNLSSLELGDSALYFCASSVDASGGIYEQYFGPGTRLTVT.

V and J are TRBV25-1 and TRBJ2-1; 8 bases match TRBD1. This CDR3 has 15 amino acids. Germline CDR1 reads MGHDK; CDR2 reads SYGVNS. The ends lost 4 bases at V and 4 bases at J; junction bases unmatched: 6. In DNA form, the CDR3 reads TGTGCCAGCAGTGGCCCGGGACAGGCATACAATGAGCAGTTCTTC. The encoded protein is CASSGPGQAYNEQFF.

The chain is built from TRBV27 and TRBJ1-5; D is unclear. Per germline, CDR1 MNHEY and CDR2 SMNVEV (reference sequence). This CDR3 has 13 residues. Trimming removed 6 bases at V and 4 bases at J, with 10 bases between. CDR3 coding DNA: TGTGCCAGCAGGCATCAGGAAAATCAGCCCCAGCATTTT. Its protein is CASRHQENQPQHF.

The rearrangement links TRBV6-1 to TRBJ1-5, with D possibly matching TRBD1 (5 bases). The germline CDR1 and CDR2 sequences are MNHNS and SASEGT. The CDR3 sequence is 15 residues long. V was cut by 2 bases and J by 1 base, with 9 bases left in between. The CDR3 DNA reads TGTGCCAGCAGTGAACAGGGCGTAAGCAATCAGCCCCAGCATTTT. It codes for CASSEQGVSNQPQHF.